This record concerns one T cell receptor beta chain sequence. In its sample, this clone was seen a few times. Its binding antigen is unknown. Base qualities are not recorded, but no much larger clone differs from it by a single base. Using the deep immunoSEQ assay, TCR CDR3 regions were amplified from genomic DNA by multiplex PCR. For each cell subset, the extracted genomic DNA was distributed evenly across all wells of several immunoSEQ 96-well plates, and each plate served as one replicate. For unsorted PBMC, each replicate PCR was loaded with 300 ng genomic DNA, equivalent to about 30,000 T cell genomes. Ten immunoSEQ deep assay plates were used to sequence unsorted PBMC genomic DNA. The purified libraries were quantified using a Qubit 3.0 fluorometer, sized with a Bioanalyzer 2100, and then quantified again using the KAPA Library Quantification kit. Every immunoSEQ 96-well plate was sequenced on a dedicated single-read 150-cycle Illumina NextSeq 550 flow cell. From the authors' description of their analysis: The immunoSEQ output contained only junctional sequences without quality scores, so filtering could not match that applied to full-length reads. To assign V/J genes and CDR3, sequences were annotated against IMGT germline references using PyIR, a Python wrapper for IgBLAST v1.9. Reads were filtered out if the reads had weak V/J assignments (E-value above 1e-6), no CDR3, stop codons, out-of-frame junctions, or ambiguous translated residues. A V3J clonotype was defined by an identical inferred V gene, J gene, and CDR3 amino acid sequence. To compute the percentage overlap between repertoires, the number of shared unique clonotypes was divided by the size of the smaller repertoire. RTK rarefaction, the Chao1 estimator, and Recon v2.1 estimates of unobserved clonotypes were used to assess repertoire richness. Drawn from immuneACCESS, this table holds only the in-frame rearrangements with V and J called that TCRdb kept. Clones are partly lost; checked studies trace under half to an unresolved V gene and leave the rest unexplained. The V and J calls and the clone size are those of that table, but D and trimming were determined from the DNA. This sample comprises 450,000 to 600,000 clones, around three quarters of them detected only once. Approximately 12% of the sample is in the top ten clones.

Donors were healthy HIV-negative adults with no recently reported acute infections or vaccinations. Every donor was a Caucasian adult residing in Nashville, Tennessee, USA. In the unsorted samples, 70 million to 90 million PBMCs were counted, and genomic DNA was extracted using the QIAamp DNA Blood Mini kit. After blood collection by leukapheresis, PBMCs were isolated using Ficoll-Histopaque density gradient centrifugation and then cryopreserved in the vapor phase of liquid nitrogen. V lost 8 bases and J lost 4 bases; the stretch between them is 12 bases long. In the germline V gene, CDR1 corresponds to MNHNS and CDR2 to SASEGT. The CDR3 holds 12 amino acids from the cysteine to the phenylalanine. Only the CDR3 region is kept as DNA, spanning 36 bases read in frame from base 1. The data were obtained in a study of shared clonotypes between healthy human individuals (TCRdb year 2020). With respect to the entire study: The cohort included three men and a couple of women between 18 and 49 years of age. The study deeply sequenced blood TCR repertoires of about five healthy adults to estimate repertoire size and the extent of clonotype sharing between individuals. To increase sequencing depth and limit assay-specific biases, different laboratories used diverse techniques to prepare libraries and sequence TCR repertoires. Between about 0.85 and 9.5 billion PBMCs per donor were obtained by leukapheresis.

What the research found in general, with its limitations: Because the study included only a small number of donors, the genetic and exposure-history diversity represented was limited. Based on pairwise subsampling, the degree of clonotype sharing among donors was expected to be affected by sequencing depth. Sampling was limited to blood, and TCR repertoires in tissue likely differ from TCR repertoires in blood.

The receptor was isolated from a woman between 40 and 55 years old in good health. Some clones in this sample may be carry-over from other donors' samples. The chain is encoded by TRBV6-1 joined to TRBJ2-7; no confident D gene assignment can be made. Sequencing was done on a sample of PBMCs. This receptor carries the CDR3 CASRETVYEQYF. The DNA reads TGTGCCAGCCGCGAAACTGTATACGAGCAGTACTTC.